This TCR beta chain appears in the sequencing data of a study of blood T cell repertoires in COVID-19. Study context: Samples representing acute and convalescent COVID-19 were sourced from the United States, Italy and Spain. Sample material is recorded as cDNA or gDNA derived from T cells, B-cell-depleted T cells, or PBMCs.

In the source study's methods: Using reference gene primer amplification, nucleated cell counts were estimated. Method: immunoSEQ multiplex PCR; TCRdb's copy keeps in-frame clones and lacks some. The V and J calls and clone size were taken over from that table, and D and trimming were inferred from the DNA. Here the sample spans over 300,000 clones, around 92% being singletons. CDR1 SNHLY and CDR2 FYNNEI come from the germline V gene. The germline V and J ends were trimmed by 2 bases and 12 bases, with 17 bases remaining between them. The length of the CDR3 is 14 residues. The chain combines TRBV2 with TRBJ2-1, with D possibly being TRBD2 (6 bases). Sequences were obtained from peripheral blood. The sequence was obtained from a man between 18 and 35 years old who had recovered from COVID-19. The CDR3 sequence is CASSELLVGGWQFF. The DNA of the CDR3 is TGTGCCAGCAGTGAACTGCTAGTGGGGGGTTGGCAGTTCTTC.